The 29 T cell receptor beta chains below come from one sample, sequenced in a study of Graves' ophthalmopathy and Graves' hyperthyroidism. The study amplified TCR beta CDR3 regions using RNA transcripts. In the first round, RT-PCR was carried out with HTBI primers, and a multiplex PCR formed the second round. TCRdb redid the calling of the multiplex PCR reads with MiXCR, one entry per CDR3 protein. The table includes hundreds of thousands of distinct CDR3 sequences, about a fifth detected once. Source material: peripheral blood. Source of these receptors: a woman younger than 35 with stable Graves' hyperthyroidism. Some clones in this sample may be carry-over from other donors' samples.

This clonotype was recorded at least ten times. The chain has TRBV7-7 and TRBJ1-1, with D possibly being TRBD1 (6 bases). V lost 5 bases to trimming and J lost 5 bases, with 12 bases between them. This CDR3 comprises 13 residues. Germline V CDR1 and CDR2: SSHAT, FNYEAQ (reference sequence). The CDR3 reads CASSPDRTTEAFF. CDR3 sequence (DNA): TGTGCCAGCAGCCCGGACAGAACGACTGAAGCTTTCTTT. The full variable domain, rest sourced from reference TRBV7-7 and TRBJ1-1, is GAGVSQSPRYKVTKRGQDVTLRCDPISSHATLYWYQQALGQGPEFLTYFNYEAQPDKSGLPSDRFSAERPEGSISTLTIQRTEQRDSAMYRCASSPDRTTEAFFGQGTRLTVV.

J is TRBJ2-6 and V is TRBV7-3, with D possibly being TRBD2 (7 bases). V was pared by 5 bases and J by 0 bases, with 17 bases between. Germline loops: CDR1 SGHTA, CDR2 FQGTGA. The CDR3 loop spans 18 amino acids. The CDR3 nucleotides are TGTGCCAGCAGCCCGTGGGGGGGACAAAGCTCTGGGGCCAACGTCCTGACTTTC. This codes for CASSPWGGQSSGANVLTF.

As for this clonotype: This may come from a read error, since a much larger clone is one base off. The genes are TRBV5-1 and TRBJ2-2; TRBD1 aligns across 7 bases. Germline trimming cut 7 bases from V and 3 bases from J; bases unmatched to any gene: 6. Germline-derived CDR1 and CDR2 are SGHRS and YFSETQ. CDR3 length: 14 residues. DNA of the CDR3: TGCGCCAGCTGCTGGGACAGCGACACCGGGGAGCTGTTTTTT. Amino acids: CASCWDSDTGELFF.

This clonotype was counted only a few times. Given a much more abundant clone one base away, this may be a read error. This rearrangement joins TRBV28 to TRBJ1-1; D unresolved. CDR1 is MDHEN, CDR2 SYDVKM, per germline. CDR3 length equals 13 residues. CDR3 coding DNA: TGTGCCAGCAGTTTAAGGGATGGCCCTGAAGCTTGCTTT. Amino acids: CASSLRDGPEACF.

This clonotype was detected many times. The chain couples TRBV29-1 to TRBJ2-1; D gene unclear. Trimming stripped 8 bases from V and 5 bases from J, with 13 bases between. Germline CDR1 is SQVTM and CDR2 is ANQGSEA. This CDR3 spans 12 amino acids. The CDR3, as DNA: TGCAGCACGGTCGTGGGGAACAATGAGCAGTTCTTC. It is translated as CSTVVGNNEQFF.

This clonotype has a count of ten or more. The chain employs TRBV12-5 and TRBJ1-5, with D perhaps matching TRBD1 (6 bases). Trimming removed 1 base from V and 9 bases from J, with 13 bases in between. Per germline, CDR1 LGHNT and CDR2 FRNRAP. The CDR3 covers 14 residues. CDR3 residues: CASGLGQGLGPQHF. In DNA form, the CDR3 reads TGTGCTAGTGGTTTGGGGCAGGGGCTTGGGCCCCAGCATTTT.

This clonotype was detected ten times or more. The chain recombines TRBV28 with TRBJ2-5; 10 bases are shared with TRBD1. The ends lost 6 bases at V and 5 bases at J; junction bases unmatched: 3. This CDR3 region has 13 residues. Per germline, CDR1 MDHEN and CDR2 SYDVKM. CDR3 coding DNA: TGTGCCAGCAGGACAGGGGGCTTTGAGACCCAGTACTTC. Protein sequence: CASRTGGFETQYF. Together with reference TRBV28 and TRBJ2-5, the CDR3 gives the full variable domain: DVKVTQSSRYLVKRTGEKVFLECVQDMDHENMFWYRQDPGLGLRLIYFSYDVKMKEKGDIPEGYSVSREKKERFSLILESASTNQTSMYLCASRTGGFETQYFGPGTRLLVL.

Notes on this clonotype: It may be a read error: a sequence one base away is much more abundant. Since no conserved phenylalanine or tryptophan closes the CDR3, a read error is the likely cause. The rearrangement uses TRBV5-1 and TRBJ2-6, with D perhaps TRBD1 (6 bases). This CDR3 comprises 18 residues. CDR1 and CDR2 from the germline V gene are SGHRS and YFSETQ. The V end was cut by 7 bases, the J end by 2 bases, with 22 bases between. CDR3 nucleotides: TGCGCCAGCCAAGTCTGTGAGACAGGAAGTACTGGGGCCAACGTCCTGACTTAC. Translating it yields CASQVCETGSTGANVLTY.

Written as DNA, the CDR3 is TGTGCCAGCAGCTCGGGACTAGCTCCGGCCGAGCAGTACTTC. Its protein is CASSSGLAPAEQYF. This chain uses TRBV7-8 with TRBJ2-7; 9 bases map to TRBD2. V lost 4 bases and J lost 6; bases outside the gene matches: 7. Per germline, CDR1 SGHVS and CDR2 FQNEAQ. The CDR3 extends over 14 amino acids.

In its sample, this clonotype was seen many times. The chain recombines TRBV2 with TRBJ1-5; a possible D gene is TRBD1 (5 bases). Per the germline V gene, CDR1 is SNHLY and CDR2 is FYNNEI. The CDR3 extends over 14 amino acids. Trimming took off 4 bases at V and 2 bases at J, with 9 bases between the two ends. The CDR3 DNA reads TGTGCCAGCAGTGGACAGATAGGCAATCAGCCCCAGCATTTT. Its translation is CASSGQIGNQPQHF. The variable domain in full, with the rest retrieved from reference TRBV2 and TRBJ1-5, is EPEVTQTPSHQVTQMGQEVILRCVPISNHLYFYWYRQILGQKVEFLVSFYNNEISEKSEIFDDQFSVERPDGSNFTLKIRSTKLEDSAMYFCASSGQIGNQPQHFGDGTRLSIL.

The chain couples TRBV10-2 to TRBJ1-2, with 7 bases matching TRBD1. The CDR3 covers 14 residues. Germline CDR1 reads WSHSY; CDR2 reads SAAADI. V lost 7 bases to trimming and J lost 4 bases; unmatched junction nucleotides: 9. The DNA for the CDR3 is TGCGCCAGCAATTCAGGGGGATTGGCCTATGGCTACACCTTC. Its translation: CASNSGGLAYGYTF.

The chain uses TRBV28 and TRBJ2-7; possible D gene TRBD1, 6 bases. CDR1 and CDR2 (germline): MDHEN, SYDVKM. V was trimmed by 6 bases and J by 3 bases, leaving 15 bases between them. The CDR3 is 14 amino acids. The DNA for the CDR3 is TGTGCCAGCAGCTGGGACAATCGATTCTACGAGCAGTACTTC. It translates to CASSWDNRFYEQYF. Filled out from reference TRBV28 and TRBJ2-7, the complete variable domain reads DVKVTQSSRYLVKRTGEKVFLECVQDMDHENMFWYRQDPGLGLRLIYFSYDVKMKEKGDIPEGYSVSREKKERFSLILESASTNQTSMYLCASSWDNRFYEQYFGPGTRLTVT.

V gene TRBV11-2 combines with J gene TRBJ2-7; D uncertain. The germline gives CDR1 SGHAT, CDR2 FQNNGV. The CDR3 is made up of 13 amino acids. The V gene lost 8 bases and the J gene lost 6 bases, with 17 bases spanning the gap. CDR3 in DNA: TGTGCCAGCGCGAGAGGCCCCCAGTCCGAGCAGTACTTC. Translating it yields CASARGPQSEQYF.

This clonotype was found many times. The chain is built from TRBV6-5 and TRBJ1-2; weak D call: TRBD1 (6 bases). Per germline, CDR1 MNHEY and CDR2 SVGAGI. Between the trimmed V and J ends, which lost 0 bases and 6 bases, there was a span of 14 bases. CDR3 size: 15 residues. CDR3 in amino acids: CASSYSDRTVDGYTF. CDR3 in DNA: TGTGCCAGCAGTTACTCCGACAGGACCGTTGATGGCTACACCTTC.

Many counts were recorded for this clonotype. CDR3 coding DNA: TGCGCCAGCAGCAAAGCAAGAACAGGGGACACTGAAGCTTTCTTT. It codes for CASSKARTGDTEAFF. V gene TRBV5-1 combines with J gene TRBJ1-1; 7 bases are a match to TRBD1. V lost 4 bases and J lost 3; bases outside the gene matches: 9. This CDR3 region has 15 residues. The V gene's germline CDR1 is SGHRS and CDR2 YFSETQ.

The sample holds many counts of this clonotype. The genes are TRBV7-2 and TRBJ2-4; tentatively, D is TRBD1 or TRBD2 (5 bases each). CDR1 is SGHTA, CDR2 FQGNSA, per germline. V lost 6 bases and J lost 3, with 12 bases in between. The CDR3 is made up of 14 amino acids. CDR3 nucleotide sequence: TGTGCCAGCAGACCGGGACCAGACAAAAACATTCAGTACTTC. It is translated as CASRPGPDKNIQYF. The whole variable domain, remainder taken from reference TRBV7-2 and TRBJ2-4, is GAGVSQSPSNKVTEKGKDVELRCDPISGHTALYWYRQSLGQGLEFLIYFQGNSAPDKSGLPSDRFSAERTGGSVSTLTIQRTQQEDSAVYLCASRPGPDKNIQYFGAGTRLSVL.

This clonotype was seen ten or more times. The CDR3 sequence: CATIIDRGTEAFF. The CDR3 DNA follows: TGTGCCACTATTATTGACAGGGGCACTGAAGCTTTCTTT. This chain connects TRBV2 to TRBJ1-1; 8 nucleotides line up with TRBD1. V gave up 10 bases and J gave up 4 bases; unmatched junction bases: 8. The CDR3 is 13 residues long. Germline V gene lookup returns CDR1 SNHLY and CDR2 FYNNEI. Looking up the rest from reference TRBV2 and TRBJ1-1 gives the full variable domain: EPEVTQTPSHQVTQMGQEVILRCVPISNHLYFYWYRQILGQKVEFLVSFYNNEISEKSEIFDDQFSVERPDGSNFTLKIRSTKLEDSAMYFCATIIDRGTEAFFGQGTRLTVV.

With respect to this clonotype: The junction differs from germline at one of its ends, possibly a read error. The chain employs TRBV6-1 and TRBJ1-1; D not resolved. This CDR3 spans 12 amino acids. The germline V gene encodes CDR1 MNHNS and CDR2 SASEGT. For the CDR3, the DNA is TGTGCCAGCAGTCTGGGGAACACTGAAGCTTGCTTT. Its protein product is CASSLGNTEACF.

This clonotype was recorded at least ten times. The genes are TRBV6-2 or TRBV6-3 and TRBJ1-5; D perhaps matches TRBD1 (6 bases). The V end was cut by 2 bases, the J end by 5 bases, with 13 bases between. In germline, CDR1 is MNHEY, CDR2 SVGEGT. The CDR3 sequence is 15 residues long. The DNA for the CDR3 is TGTGCCAGCAGTTACGTTGGGGGGCTGGATCAGCCCCAGCATTTT. Its translation is CASSYVGGLDQPQHF.

The chain combines TRBV9 with TRBJ1-5; no clear D gene. CDR3 size: 14 residues. The germline V and J ends were trimmed by 2 bases and 2 bases, with 8 bases remaining between them. Per the germline V gene, CDR1 is SGDLS and CDR2 is YYNGEE. CDR3 sequence reads: CASSVDIGNQPQHF. CDR3 nucleotide sequence: TGTGCCAGCAGCGTTGACATCGGCAATCAGCCCCAGCATTTT.

This clonotype was seen ten or more times. The rearrangement uses TRBV6-1 and TRBJ2-5; the D gene is possibly TRBD2 (6 bases). Germline V lookup: CDR1 MNHNS, CDR2 SASEGT. The ends were cut back, 6 bases at V and 7 bases at J, with 15 bases in the middle. This CDR3 is built from 13 residues. As DNA, the CDR3 is TGTGCCAGCAGGGGGGGACGGGATGGGACCCAGTACTTC. Its translation is CASRGGRDGTQYF.

This clonotype was counted ten times or more. V usage is TRBV7-2 and J usage is TRBJ1-2; weak D call: TRBD1 (5 bases). V was clipped by 2 bases and J by 8 bases, with 12 bases between them. This CDR3 spans 13 amino acids. Germline lookup yields CDR1 SGHTA and CDR2 FQGNSA. DNA of the CDR3: TGTGCCAGCAGCTTACCACCAGGGCAAGGCTACACCTTC. Its protein product is CASSLPPGQGYTF.

This clonotype came up many times. The chain is built from TRBV20-1 and TRBJ2-5; possibly TRBD1 or TRBD2 for D (5 bases each). The CDR3 sequence is 14 residues long. Trimming pared 5 bases from V and 5 bases from J, leaving 18 bases between. Germline-derived CDR1 and CDR2 are DFQATT and SNEGSKA (reference sequence). In nucleotides, the CDR3 is TGCAGTGCTGCCCGAGAGGGGCCAAAGGAGACCCAGTACTTC. Amino acid sequence: CSAAREGPKETQYF.

This clonotype has at least ten counts. V gene TRBV11-3 combines with J gene TRBJ2-5, with 7 bases aligning to TRBD2. There are 15 residues in the CDR3. V gave up 5 bases and J gave up 5 bases; unmatched junction bases: 11. Germline CDR1 and CDR2: SGHNT and YENEEA. The CDR3 coding sequence is TGTGCCAGCAGCCGGACTAGTAGGGACCTGGAGACCCAGTACTTC. It translates to CASSRTSRDLETQYF.

This chain connects TRBV6-2 or TRBV6-3 to TRBJ1-1; D not resolved. Germline CDR1 reads MNHEY; CDR2 reads SVGEGT. V lost 7 bases and J lost 6, with 15 bases in between. The CDR3 loop spans 13 amino acids. This chain's CDR3 is CASTSPGRAEAFF. The CDR3 DNA sequence: TGTGCCAGCACCTCCCCGGGAAGGGCTGAAGCTTTCTTT.

This clonotype has at least ten counts. V and J are TRBV28 and TRBJ1-1, with TRBD1 identical over 8 bases. J lost 8 bases, V lost 2 bases, and 7 bases had no gene match. The CDR3 has 14 residues. Germline assignment: CDR1 MDHEN and CDR2 SYDVKM. The CDR3 is CASSLRPGGREAFF. The CDR3 DNA reads as TGTGCCAGCAGTTTAAGGCCAGGGGGCAGAGAAGCTTTCTTT. Complete variable domain (other parts from reference TRBV28 and TRBJ1-1): DVKVTQSSRYLVKRTGEKVFLECVQDMDHENMFWYRQDPGLGLRLIYFSYDVKMKEKGDIPEGYSVSREKKERFSLILESASTNQTSMYLCASSLRPGGREAFFGQGTRLTVV.

This chain uses TRBV7-9 with TRBJ1-1; D remains unclear. V was cut by 1 base and J by 5 bases, with 11 bases left in between. Germline V gene sequence: CDR1 SEHNR, CDR2 FQNEAQ (reference sequence). The CDR3 spans 14 residues. The CDR3 region has the DNA TGTGCCAGCAGCTTAGAGGGTGTAAGGACTGAAGCTTTCTTT. Translation gives CASSLEGVRTEAFF.

This clonotype occurred many times. CDR3 protein: CASSARRDQPQHF. DNA for the CDR3: TGTGCCAGCAGCGCGCGCAGGGATCAGCCCCAGCATTTT. The rearrangement uses TRBV7-2 and TRBJ1-5, with D possibly TRBD1 on 5 matching bases. The germline V gene encodes CDR1 SGHTA and CDR2 FQGNSA. Trimming removed 5 bases from V and 5 bases from J, with 10 bases in between. The CDR3 spans 13 residues.

In its sample, this clonotype was seen many times. CDR3: CATSYSRDTEAFF. The CDR3 nucleotides read TGTGCCACCAGCTACTCGAGGGATACTGAAGCTTTCTTT. This rearrangement joins TRBV15 to TRBJ1-1; D is ambiguous. The CDR3 is made up of 13 amino acids. V dropped 5 bases and J dropped 5 bases, with 12 bases sitting between them. Germline V gene data show CDR1 as LNHNV and CDR2 as YYDKDF (reference sequence). Full variable domain (outside the CDR3, taken from reference TRBV15 and TRBJ1-1): DAMVIQNPRYQVTQFGKPVTLSCSQTLNHNVMYWYQQKSSQAPKLLFHYYDKDFNNEADTPDNFQSRRPNTSFCFLDIRSPGLGDTAMYLCATSYSRDTEAFFGQGTRLTVV.